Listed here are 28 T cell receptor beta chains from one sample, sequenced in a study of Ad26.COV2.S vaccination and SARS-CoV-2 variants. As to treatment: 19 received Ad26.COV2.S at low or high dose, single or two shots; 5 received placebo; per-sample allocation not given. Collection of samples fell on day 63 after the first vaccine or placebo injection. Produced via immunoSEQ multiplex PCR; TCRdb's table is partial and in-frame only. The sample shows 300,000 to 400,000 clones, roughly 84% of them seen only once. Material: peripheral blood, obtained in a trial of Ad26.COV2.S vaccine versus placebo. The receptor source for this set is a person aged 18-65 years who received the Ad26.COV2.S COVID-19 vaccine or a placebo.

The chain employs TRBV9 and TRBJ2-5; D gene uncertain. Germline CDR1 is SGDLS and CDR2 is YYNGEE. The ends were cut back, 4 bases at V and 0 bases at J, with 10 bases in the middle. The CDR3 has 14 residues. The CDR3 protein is CASSPRPNQETQYF. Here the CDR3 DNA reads TGTGCCAGCAGCCCCCGACCCAACCAAGAGACCCAGTACTTC.

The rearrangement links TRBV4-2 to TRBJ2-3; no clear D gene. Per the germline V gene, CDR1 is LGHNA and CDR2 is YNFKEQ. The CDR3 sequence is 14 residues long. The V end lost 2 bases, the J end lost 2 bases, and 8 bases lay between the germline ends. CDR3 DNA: TGTGCCAGCAGCCAACCCTTATACACAGATACGCAGTATTTT. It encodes CASSQPLYTDTQYF.

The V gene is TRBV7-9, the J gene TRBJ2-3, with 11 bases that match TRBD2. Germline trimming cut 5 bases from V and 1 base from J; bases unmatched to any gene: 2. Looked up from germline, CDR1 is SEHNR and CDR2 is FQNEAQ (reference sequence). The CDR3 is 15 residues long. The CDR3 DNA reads TGTGCCAGCAGCCAGGGACTAGCGGGCACAGATACGCAGTATTTT. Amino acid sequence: CASSQGLAGTDTQYF.

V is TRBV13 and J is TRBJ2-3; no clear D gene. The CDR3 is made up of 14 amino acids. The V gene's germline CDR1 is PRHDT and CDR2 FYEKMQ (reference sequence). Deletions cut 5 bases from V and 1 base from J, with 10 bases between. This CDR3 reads CASSPSWGTDTQYF. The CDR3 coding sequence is TGTGCCAGCAGCCCCTCCTGGGGCACAGATACGCAGTATTTT.

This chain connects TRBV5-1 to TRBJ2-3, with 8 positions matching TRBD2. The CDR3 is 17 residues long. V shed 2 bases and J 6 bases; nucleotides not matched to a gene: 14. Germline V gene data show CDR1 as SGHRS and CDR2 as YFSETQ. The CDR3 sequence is CASSFASGGSSGDTQYF. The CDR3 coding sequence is TGCGCCAGCAGCTTTGCCAGCGGGGGCTCTAGCGGGGATACGCAGTATTTT.

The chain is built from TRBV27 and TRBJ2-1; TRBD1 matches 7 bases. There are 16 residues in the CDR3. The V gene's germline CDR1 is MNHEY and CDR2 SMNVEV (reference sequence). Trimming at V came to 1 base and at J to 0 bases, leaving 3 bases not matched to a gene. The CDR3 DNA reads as TGTGCCAGCAGTTTATACGGGACAGTCTCCTACAATGAGCAGTTCTTC. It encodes CASSLYGTVSYNEQFF.

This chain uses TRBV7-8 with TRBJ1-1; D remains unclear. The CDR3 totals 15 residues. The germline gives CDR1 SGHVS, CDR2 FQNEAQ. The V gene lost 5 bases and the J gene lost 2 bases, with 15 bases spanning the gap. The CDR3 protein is CASSPPAGINTEAFF. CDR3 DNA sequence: TGTGCCAGCAGCCCCCCGGCAGGAATTAACACTGAAGCTTTCTTT.

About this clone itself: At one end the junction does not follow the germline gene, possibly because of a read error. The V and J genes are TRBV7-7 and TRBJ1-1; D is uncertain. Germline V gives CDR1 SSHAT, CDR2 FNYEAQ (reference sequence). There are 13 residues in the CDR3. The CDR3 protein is CASSPAMNTEAFF. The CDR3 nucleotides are TGTGCTAGCAGCCCGGCGATGAACACTGAAGCTTTCTTT.

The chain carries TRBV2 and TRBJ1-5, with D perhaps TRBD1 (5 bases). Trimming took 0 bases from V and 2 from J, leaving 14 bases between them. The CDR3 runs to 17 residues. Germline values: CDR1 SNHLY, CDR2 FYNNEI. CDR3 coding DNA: TGTGCCAGCAGTGAAGCTCGTGTACGGGGGGGCAATCAGCCCCAGCATTTT. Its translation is CASSEARVRGGNQPQHF.

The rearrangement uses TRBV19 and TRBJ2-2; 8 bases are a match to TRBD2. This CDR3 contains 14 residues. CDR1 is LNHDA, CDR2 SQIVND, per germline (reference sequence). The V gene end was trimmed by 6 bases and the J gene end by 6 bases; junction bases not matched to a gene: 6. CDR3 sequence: CASRTTAGAGELFF. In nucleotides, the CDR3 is TGTGCCAGTAGGACGACAGCGGGGGCCGGGGAGCTGTTTTTT.

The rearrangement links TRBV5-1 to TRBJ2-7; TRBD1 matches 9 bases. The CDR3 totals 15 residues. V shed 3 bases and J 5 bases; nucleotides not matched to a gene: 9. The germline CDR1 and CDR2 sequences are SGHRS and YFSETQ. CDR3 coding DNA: TGCGCCAGCAGCTCGCAAAACACAGGGGGCGACGAGCAGTACTTC. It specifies CASSSQNTGGDEQYF.

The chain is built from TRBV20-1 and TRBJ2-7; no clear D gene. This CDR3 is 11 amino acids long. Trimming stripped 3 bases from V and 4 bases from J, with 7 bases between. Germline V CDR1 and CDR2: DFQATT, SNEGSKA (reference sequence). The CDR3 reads CSASLQYEQYF. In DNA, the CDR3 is TGCAGTGCTAGTTTACAGTACGAGCAGTACTTC.

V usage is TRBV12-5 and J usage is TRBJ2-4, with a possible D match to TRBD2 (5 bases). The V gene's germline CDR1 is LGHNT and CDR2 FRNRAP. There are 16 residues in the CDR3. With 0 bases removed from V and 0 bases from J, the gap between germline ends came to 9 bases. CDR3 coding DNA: TGTGCTAGTGGTTTGGTAATAGGAGGAGCCAAAAACATTCAGTACTTC. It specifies CASGLVIGGAKNIQYF.

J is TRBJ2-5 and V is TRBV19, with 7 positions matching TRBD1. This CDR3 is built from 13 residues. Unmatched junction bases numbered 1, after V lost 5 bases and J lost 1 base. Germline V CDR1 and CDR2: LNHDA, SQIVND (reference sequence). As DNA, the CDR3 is TGTGCCAGTAGTCAGGGGGTCCAAGAGACCCAGTACTTC. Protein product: CASSQGVQETQYF. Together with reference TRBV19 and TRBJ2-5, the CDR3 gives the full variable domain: DGGITQSPKYLFRKEGQNVTLSCEQNLNHDAMYWYRQDPGQGLRLIYYSQIVNDFQKGDIAEGYSVSREKKESFPLTVTSAQKNPTAFYLCASSQGVQETQYFGPGTRLLVL.

As DNA, the CDR3 is TGTGGTACGGGGAAGGGGCCTTCAACTAATGAAAAACTGTTTTTT. Residues: CGTGKGPSTNEKLFF. The chain has TRBV27 and TRBJ1-4; possible D gene TRBD1, 5 bases. The CDR3 length is 15 residues. Germline V lookup: CDR1 MNHEY, CDR2 SMNVEV (reference sequence).

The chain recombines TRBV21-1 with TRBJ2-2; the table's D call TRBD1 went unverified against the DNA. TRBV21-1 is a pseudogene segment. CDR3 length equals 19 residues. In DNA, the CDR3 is TGTGCCAGCAGCGCACCCGGGACAGGGGGAGTAATTAAACCCGGGGAGCTGTTTTTT. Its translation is CASSAPGTGGVIKPGELFF.

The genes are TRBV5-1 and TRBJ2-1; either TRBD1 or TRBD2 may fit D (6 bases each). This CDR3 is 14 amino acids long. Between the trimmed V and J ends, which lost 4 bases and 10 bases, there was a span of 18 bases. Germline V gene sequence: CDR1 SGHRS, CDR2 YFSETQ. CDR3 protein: CASSPPQGGGEQFF. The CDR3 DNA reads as TGCGCCAGCAGCCCACCACAGGGAGGAGGGGAGCAGTTCTTC.

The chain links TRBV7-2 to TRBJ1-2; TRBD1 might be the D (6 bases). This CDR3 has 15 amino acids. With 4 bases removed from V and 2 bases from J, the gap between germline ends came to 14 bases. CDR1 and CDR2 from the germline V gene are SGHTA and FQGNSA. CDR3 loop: CASSSANGQNYGYTF. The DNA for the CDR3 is TGTGCCAGCAGCTCGGCCAACGGACAGAACTATGGCTACACCTTC.

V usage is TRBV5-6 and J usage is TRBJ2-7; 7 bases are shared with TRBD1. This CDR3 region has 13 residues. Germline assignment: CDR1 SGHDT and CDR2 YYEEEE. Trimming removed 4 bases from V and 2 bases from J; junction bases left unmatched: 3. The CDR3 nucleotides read TGTGCCAGCAGCCCGGGACAGACCTACGAGCAGTACTTC. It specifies CASSPGQTYEQYF.

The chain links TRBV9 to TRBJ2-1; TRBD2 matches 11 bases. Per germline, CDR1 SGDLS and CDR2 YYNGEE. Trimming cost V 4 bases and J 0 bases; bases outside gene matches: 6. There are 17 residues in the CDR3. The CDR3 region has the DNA TGTGCCAGCAGCCTTAGCGGGGGGGATAGCTCCTACAATGAGCAGTTCTTC. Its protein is CASSLSGGDSSYNEQFF.

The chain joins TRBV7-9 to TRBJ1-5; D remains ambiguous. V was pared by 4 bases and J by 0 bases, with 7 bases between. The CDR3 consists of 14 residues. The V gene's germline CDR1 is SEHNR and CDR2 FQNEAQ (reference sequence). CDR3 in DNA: TGTGCCAGCAGCTCCACCTATAGCAATCAGCCCCAGCATTTT. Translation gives CASSSTYSNQPQHF.

CDR3 protein: CASILSGTGNTEAFF. CDR3 in DNA: TGTGCCAGCATCTTGTCCGGGACAGGGAACACTGAAGCTTTCTTT. V and J are TRBV7-9 and TRBJ1-1; 8 bases line up with TRBD1. J was trimmed by 1 base and V by 7 bases; bases with no gene match: 8. Germline values: CDR1 SEHNR, CDR2 FQNEAQ (reference sequence). The CDR3 length is 15 residues.

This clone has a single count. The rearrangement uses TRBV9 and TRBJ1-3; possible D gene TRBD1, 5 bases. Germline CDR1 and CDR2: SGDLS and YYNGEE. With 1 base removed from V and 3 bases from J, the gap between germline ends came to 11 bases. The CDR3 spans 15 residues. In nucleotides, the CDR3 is TGTGCCAGCAGCGTAAAGGGGTCTCTTGGAAACACCATATATTTT. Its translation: CASSVKGSLGNTIYF. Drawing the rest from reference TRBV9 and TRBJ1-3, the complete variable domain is DSGVTQTPKHLITATGQRVTLRCSPRSGDLSVYWYQQSLDQGLQFLIQYYNGEERAKGNILERFSAQQFPDLHSELNLSSLELGDSALYFCASSVKGSLGNTIYFGEGSWLTVV.

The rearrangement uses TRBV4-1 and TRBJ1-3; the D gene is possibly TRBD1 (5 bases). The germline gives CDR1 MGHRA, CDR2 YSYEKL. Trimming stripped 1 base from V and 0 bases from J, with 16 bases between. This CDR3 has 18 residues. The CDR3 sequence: CASSQGGPGDRSGNTIYF. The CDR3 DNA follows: TGCGCCAGCAGCCAAGGGGGCCCGGGGGATCGCTCTGGAAACACCATATATTTT.

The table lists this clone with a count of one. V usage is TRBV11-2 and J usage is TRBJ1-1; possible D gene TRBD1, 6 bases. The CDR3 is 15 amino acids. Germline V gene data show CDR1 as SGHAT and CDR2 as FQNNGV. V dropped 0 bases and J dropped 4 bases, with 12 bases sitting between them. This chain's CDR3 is CASSLDLGAVTEAFF. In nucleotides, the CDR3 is TGTGCCAGCAGCTTAGATTTGGGGGCAGTCACTGAAGCTTTCTTT.

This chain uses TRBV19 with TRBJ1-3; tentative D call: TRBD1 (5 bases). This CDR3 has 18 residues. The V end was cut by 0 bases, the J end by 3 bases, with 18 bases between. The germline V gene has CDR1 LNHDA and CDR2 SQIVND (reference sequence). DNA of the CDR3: TGTGCCAGTAGTATAGACCCCGGGACCCTCACCTTTGGAAACACCATATATTTT. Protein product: CASSIDPGTLTFGNTIYF.

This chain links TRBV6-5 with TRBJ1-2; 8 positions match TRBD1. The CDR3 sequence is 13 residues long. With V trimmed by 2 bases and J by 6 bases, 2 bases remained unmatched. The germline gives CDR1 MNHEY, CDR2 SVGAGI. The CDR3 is CASSYQGADGYTF. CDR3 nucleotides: TGTGCCAGCAGTTACCAGGGGGCTGATGGCTACACCTTC.

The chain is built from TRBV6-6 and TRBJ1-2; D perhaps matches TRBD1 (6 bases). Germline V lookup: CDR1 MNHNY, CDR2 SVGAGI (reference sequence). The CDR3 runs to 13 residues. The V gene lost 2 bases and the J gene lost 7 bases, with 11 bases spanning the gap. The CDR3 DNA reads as TGTGCCAGCAGTTACCTGGGGGCTGGTGGCTACACCTTC. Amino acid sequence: CASSYLGAGGYTF.